The source of this T cell receptor (beta chain) is a study of shared clonotypes between healthy human individuals (dated by TCRdb to the early 2020s). Study-level background: The cohort comprised a couple of women and three men aged 18 to 49 years. Per donor, three plates each were used for CD4 naive and CD4 memory, two for CD8 naive, and one for CD8 memory. To estimate repertoire size and how much clonotype sharing occurs between individuals, the study deeply sequenced the blood TCR repertoires of roughly 5 healthy adults. To increase sequencing depth and limit assay-specific biases, different laboratories used diverse techniques to prepare libraries and sequence TCR repertoires. Per donor, leukapheresis produced somewhere between about 0.94 and 9 billion PBMCs. Results and caveats for the whole study, not just this receptor: The genetic and exposure-history diversity represented was limited by the small number of donors. Pairwise subsampling indicated that sequencing depth was expected to affect the degree of clonotype sharing among donors. Sampling was restricted to blood, and TCR repertoires in tissue are likely to differ from TCR repertoires in blood. Estimated clonotype richness was generally larger for naive than for memory subsets. Sharing across a handful of donors was observed for approximately 4.6% of naive CD4, 3% to 3.5% of naive CD8, 2% to 2.5% of memory CD4, and about 0.4% of memory CD8 clonotypes. Incomplete sequencing was indicated by rarefaction of sorted-subset datasets, despite the large sequencing depth. Clonotypes shared by all four sorted-subset donors showed higher generation probabilities than non-shared clonotypes.

The germline V gene (reference sequence) specifies MNHEY as CDR1 and SMNVEV as CDR2. V is reduced by 3 bases and J by 5 bases, leaving a spacing of 20 bases between them. Its CDR3 holds 16 amino acids, cysteine through phenylalanine. The kept DNA is CDR3 alone, 48 bases in frame from the first base. The donors were healthy, HIV-negative adults who had no recently reported acute infections or vaccinations. All donors were Caucasian adults living in Nashville, Tennessee, USA. CD4+ T cells were enriched by magnetic negative selection; naive cells were then positively selected on CD45RA, and the negative fraction formed the memory subset. After blood collection by leukapheresis, PBMCs were isolated using Ficoll-Histopaque density gradient centrifugation and then cryopreserved in the vapor phase of liquid nitrogen. Purity and quantity of every magnetically sorted T cell population were checked by analytical flow cytometry. Each sorted fraction had its genomic DNA isolated and then quantified by UV absorbance on a Nanodrop 2000c.

Using the deep immunoSEQ assay, TCR CDR3 regions were amplified from genomic DNA by multiplex PCR. Extracted genomic DNA from each cell subset was spread evenly across all wells of several immunoSEQ 96-well plates, with each plate serving as a replicate. For sorted subsets, approximately 0.2 ug of genomic DNA, equivalent to 25,000 to 35,000 T cell genomes, went into each replicate PCR. The purified libraries were quantified using a Qubit 3.0 fluorometer, sized with a Bioanalyzer 2100, and then quantified again using the KAPA Library Quantification kit. A separate single-read 150-cycle Illumina NextSeq 550 flow cell was used to sequence each immunoSEQ 96-well plate. The original pipeline was this. The immunoSEQ output contained only junctional sequences without quality scores, so filtering could not match that applied to full-length reads. To assign V/J genes and CDR3, sequences were annotated using PyIR, a Python wrapper for IgBLAST v1.9, with IMGT germline references. Reads with weak V/J assignments (E-value above 1e-6), missing CDR3, stop codons, out-of-frame junctions, or ambiguous translated residues were removed. V3J clonotypes were defined as sequences sharing an identical inferred V gene, J gene, and CDR3 amino acid sequence. To compute the percentage overlap between repertoires, the number of shared unique clonotypes was divided by the size of the smaller repertoire. RTK rarefaction, the Chao1 estimator, and Recon v2.1 estimates of unobserved clonotypes were used to assess repertoire richness. Generation probabilities were computed with OLGA for all TCRbeta clonotypes obtained by the gDNA method from a handful of donors. The immuneACCESS repertoire file appears here via TCRdb, limited to in-frame rearrangements. These files lack a portion of the clones; in checked studies, under half of the deficit traces to unresolved V genes, and the cause of the others is not known. That table is the source of V, J and clone size, and D and trimming were worked out from the DNA. The sample records more than 2 million clones, nearly 97% of which are singletons. The ten most abundant clones make up roughly 0.13% of the sample.

As to this clone: Its target antigen remains unknown. The sample holds no much larger clone one base away, and base qualities are not on file.

This TCR was sampled from a man younger than 30 in good health. Sequenced input: naive CD4+ T cells sorted from blood. Reading the label with the study, this specimen's cell subset or site is: CD45RA+ positively selected. The chain is made from TRBV27 and TRBJ2-7, and perhaps TRBD1 as D gene, on 5 matching bases. The nucleotides read TGTGCCAGCAGTTTGGTCGTGGGGCAGGGCTACGACGAGCAGTACTTC. This encodes CASSLVVGQGYDEQYF.